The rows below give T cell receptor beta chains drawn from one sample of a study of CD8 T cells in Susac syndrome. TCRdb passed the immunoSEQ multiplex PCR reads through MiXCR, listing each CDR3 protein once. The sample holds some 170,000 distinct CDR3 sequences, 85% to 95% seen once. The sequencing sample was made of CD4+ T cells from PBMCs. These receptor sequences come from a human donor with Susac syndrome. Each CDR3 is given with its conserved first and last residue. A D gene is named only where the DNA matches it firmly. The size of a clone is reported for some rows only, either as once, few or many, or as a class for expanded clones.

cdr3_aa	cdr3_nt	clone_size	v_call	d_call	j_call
CSANPAGARSDEQFF	TGCAGTGCTAACCCAGCGGGAGCGCGGTCTGATGAGCAGTTCTTC	NA	TRBV20-1	TRBD2	TRBJ2-1
CSVEVSGRGKNEQFF	TGCAGCGTTGAGGTCAGCGGGAGGGGTAAAAATGAGCAGTTCTTC	NA	TRBV29-1	TRBD2	TRBJ2-1
CASSPRPNYGYTF	TGCGCCAGCAGCCCACGCCCCAACTATGGCTACACCTTC	NA	TRBV5-1	NA	TRBJ1-2
CASSLVTGTLRTDTQYF	TGTGCCAGCAGCTTAGTCACAGGGACCCTTCGCACAGATACGCAGTATTTT	NA	TRBV7-2	NA	TRBJ2-3
CASSWAGSGNTIYF	TGCGCCAGCAGCTGGGCAGGGTCTGGAAACACCATATATTTT	NA	TRBV5-1	NA	TRBJ1-3
CASSPLGLASNNEQFF	TGTGCCAGCAGCCCATTAGGGCTAGCAAGCAACAATGAGCAGTTCTTC	NA	TRBV7-8	NA	TRBJ2-1
CSASSGQPYNEQFF	TGCAGTGCTAGTTCTGGACAGCCCTACAATGAGCAGTTCTTC	NA	TRBV20-1	NA	TRBJ2-1
CASSQDPGDTQYF	TGTGCCAGCAGCCAAGATCCCGGGGATACGCAGTATTTT	few	TRBV14	NA	TRBJ2-3
CSAREWGQTGNEQFF	TGCAGTGCTAGAGAGTGGGGGCAAACGGGGAATGAGCAGTTCTTC	NA	TRBV20-1	NA	TRBJ2-1
CASSPGRYSNQPQHF	TGTGCCAGCAGTCCCGGGAGGTACAGCAATCAGCCCCAGCATTTT	NA	TRBV12-3/TRBV12-4	NA	TRBJ1-5
CASSLEWGQPQHF	TGTGCCAGCAGTTTGGAGTGGGGTCAGCCCCAGCATTTT	NA	TRBV27	NA	TRBJ1-5
CASSQDLNLYEQYF	TGTGCCAGCAGCCAAGATCTTAACCTCTACGAGCAGTACTTC	NA	TRBV3-1	NA	TRBJ2-7
CASSFKGANYGYTF	TGTGCCAGCAGTTTTAAGGGAGCTAACTATGGCTACACCTTC	NA	TRBV12-3/TRBV12-4	NA	TRBJ1-2
CASSEVQGSHEQFF	TGTGCCAGCAGTGAAGTACAGGGCAGTCATGAGCAGTTCTTC	NA	TRBV6-1	NA	TRBJ2-1
CASSQVDRANEKLFF	TGCGCCAGCAGCCAAGTGGACAGGGCTAATGAAAAACTGTTTTTT	NA	TRBV4-1	TRBD1	TRBJ1-4
CASSLEATVIYEQYF	TGTGCCAGCAGCTTAGAGGCCACAGTGATCTACGAGCAGTACTTC	NA	TRBV11-2	NA	TRBJ2-7
CASSYWVRASEAFF	TGTGCCAGCAGTTACTGGGTCAGGGCGAGTGAAGCTTTCTTT	NA	TRBV6-5	NA	TRBJ1-1
CSAEGGNTEAFF	TGCAGTGCTGAAGGAGGGAACACTGAAGCTTTCTTT	NA	TRBV20-1	NA	TRBJ1-1
CASSATSGRAGEQYF	TGTGCCAGCAGCGCGACTAGCGGGAGGGCCGGCGAGCAGTACTTC	NA	TRBV9	TRBD2	TRBJ2-7
CASTRGQNYNEQFF	TGTGCCAGCACCCGAGGGCAGAATTACAATGAGCAGTTCTTC	once	TRBV28	NA	TRBJ2-1
CASSRYVGQGGTEAFF	TGTGCCAGCAGCCGCTACGTTGGACAGGGTGGCACTGAAGCTTTCTTT	NA	TRBV14	TRBD1	TRBJ1-1
CASSFWTGLEQYF	TGTGCCAGCAGCTTCTGGACAGGGTTGGAGCAGTACTTC	NA	TRBV5-4	TRBD1	TRBJ2-7
CATSDSLAGSTDTQYF	TGTGCCACCAGTGACTCACTAGCGGGGAGCACAGATACGCAGTATTTT	once	TRBV24-1	TRBD2	TRBJ2-3
CASSPTGTGQETQYF	TGTGCCAGCAGCCCCACCGGGACAGGGCAAGAGACCCAGTACTTC	NA	TRBV7-6	TRBD1	TRBJ2-5
CASSEGTTYSLETQYF	TGTGCCAGCAGCGAAGGGACTACCTACTCCTTAGAGACCCAGTACTTC	once	TRBV14	TRBD2	TRBJ2-5
CASSGTSFEQFF	TGTGCCAGCTCCGGGACTAGTTTTGAGCAGTTCTTC	once	TRBV2	TRBD2	TRBJ2-1
CASSPGTEYNSPLHF	TGTGCCAGCAGCCCGGGGACAGAGTATAATTCACCCCTCCACTTT	NA	TRBV5-4	TRBD1	TRBJ1-6
CSAREGLAGETQYF	TGCAGTGCTAGAGAAGGTCTTGCAGGGGAGACCCAGTACTTC	NA	TRBV20-1	NA	TRBJ2-5
CAGTTGTGANVLTF	TGTGCCGGAACGACAGGGACTGGGGCCAACGTCCTGACTTTC	NA	TRBV30	TRBD1	TRBJ2-6
CASSPGRPTYEQYF	TGTGCCAGCTCACCGGGACGGCCTACCTACGAGCAGTACTTC	NA	TRBV28	NA	TRBJ2-7
CASSYSGHMGEQYF	TGTGCCAGCAGTTACTCCGGGCACATGGGAGAGCAGTACTTC	once	TRBV6-5	NA	TRBJ2-7
CASSPRHLAYNEQFF	TGTGCCAGCAGCCCAAGACACCTCGCCTACAATGAGCAGTTCTTC	NA	TRBV7-3	NA	TRBJ2-1
CSAALGQDNEQFF	TGCAGTGCGGCCCTCGGACAGGACAATGAGCAGTTCTTC	NA	TRBV20-1	TRBD1	TRBJ2-1
CASSEFLGVGTEAFF	TGTGCCAGCAGTGAATTTCTGGGCGTCGGCACTGAAGCTTTCTTT	once	TRBV25-1	NA	TRBJ1-1
CASSFFQSSGYTF	TGTGCCAGCAGTTTCTTCCAGTCAAGTGGCTACACCTTC	NA	TRBV12-3/TRBV12-4	NA	TRBJ1-2
CASSRGSNEKLFF	TGTGCCAGCAGCCGAGGATCGAATGAAAAACTGTTTTTT	NA	TRBV14	NA	TRBJ1-4
CASSVDNRVETQYF	TGTGCCAGCAGCGTAGATAACAGGGTGGAGACCCAGTACTTC	once	TRBV9	NA	TRBJ2-5
CASSQDRARGQFF	TGTGCCAGCAGCCAGGACAGGGCCCGGGGGCAGTTCTTC	NA	TRBV11-2	TRBD1	TRBJ2-1
CASSSYRGQNEQFF	TGTGCCAGCAGTTCCTACAGGGGGCAGAATGAGCAGTTCTTC	NA	TRBV12-3/TRBV12-4	TRBD1	TRBJ2-1
CASSLGQGDGELFF	TGTGCCAGCAGTTTAGGACAGGGCGACGGGGAGCTGTTTTTT	NA	TRBV27	TRBD1	TRBJ2-2
CASSLGQATSGNTIYF	TGTGCCAGCAGCTTGGGGCAGGCGACCTCTGGAAACACCATATATTTT	NA	TRBV5-4	NA	TRBJ1-3
CASSLEGRQSNEKLFF	TGTGCCAGCAGCTTAGAGGGTCGGCAGTCTAATGAAAAACTGTTTTTT	NA	TRBV7-2	NA	TRBJ1-4
CASSAAGARNSPLHF	TGCGCCAGCAGCGCTGCGGGGGCGAGAAATTCACCCCTCCACTTT	NA	TRBV5-1	NA	TRBJ1-6
CASSRQGSVNEQFF	TGTGCCAGCAGTAGGCAGGGCAGTGTCAATGAGCAGTTCTTC	NA	TRBV6-2/TRBV6-3	NA	TRBJ2-1
CSARGPSRGGNTEAFF	TGCAGTGCTAGAGGCCCGTCCAGGGGGGGGAACACTGAAGCTTTCTTT	NA	TRBV20-1	TRBD1	TRBJ1-1
CASSLWLLGETQYF	TGTGCCAGCAGCTTATGGCTACTCGGGGAGACCCAGTACTTC	NA	TRBV7-2	NA	TRBJ2-5
CASSYTNRDPNQPQHF	TGTGCCAGCAGTTACACAAACCGGGACCCCAATCAGCCCCAGCATTTT	NA	TRBV6-2/TRBV6-3	NA	TRBJ1-5
CSAPGPERTEAFF	TGCAGCGCACCGGGACCAGAGAGAACTGAAGCTTTCTTT	NA	TRBV29-1	NA	TRBJ1-1
CASSEFSGASTEAFF	TGTGCCAGCAGTGAATTCTCGGGGGCCAGCACTGAAGCTTTCTTT	NA	TRBV2	NA	TRBJ1-1
CSASGRADETQYF	TGCAGTGCTAGCGGGAGGGCCGACGAGACCCAGTACTTC	NA	TRBV20-1	TRBD2	TRBJ2-5
CASSFLAGEQFF	TGTGCCAGCAGTTTTCTAGCCGGTGAGCAGTTCTTC	once	TRBV3-1	NA	TRBJ2-1
CAWSVVEGEAFF	TGTGCCTGGAGTGTTGTGGAGGGGGAAGCTTTCTTT	NA	TRBV30	NA	TRBJ1-1
CAGKYRGLDSPLHF	TGTGCCGGTAAATACAGGGGGCTAGATTCACCCCTCCACTTT	NA	TRBV2	TRBD1	TRBJ1-6
CASSLFRGMTEAFF	TGTGCCAGCAGCTTATTTAGGGGCATGACTGAAGCTTTCTTT	NA	TRBV7-3	NA	TRBJ1-1